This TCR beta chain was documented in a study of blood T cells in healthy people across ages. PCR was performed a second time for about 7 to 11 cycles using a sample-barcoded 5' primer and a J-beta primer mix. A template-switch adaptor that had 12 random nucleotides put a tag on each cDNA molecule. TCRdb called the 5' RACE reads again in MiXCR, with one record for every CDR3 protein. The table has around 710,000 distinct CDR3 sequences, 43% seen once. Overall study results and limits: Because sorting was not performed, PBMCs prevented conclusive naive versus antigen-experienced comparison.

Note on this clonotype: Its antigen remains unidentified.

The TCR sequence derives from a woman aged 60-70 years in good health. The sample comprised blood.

CDR3 loop: CASRTRVAGGRVPYNEQFF. CDR3 bases: TGTGCCAGCAGGACTAGGGTAGCGGGGGGGCGGGTCCCCTACAATGAGCAGTTCTTC. The chain carries TRBV6-2 or TRBV6-3 and TRBJ2-1; 11 positions agree with TRBD2. CDR3 length equals 19 residues. From germline, CDR1 is MNHEY and CDR2 SVGEGT. Germline trimming cut 6 bases from V and 2 bases from J; bases unmatched to any gene: 15.